The clone carrying this T cell receptor beta chain was detected only a few times. Its cognate antigen is unknown. PCR involved 60 Vbeta and 13 Jbeta primers. Produced via immunoSEQ multiplex PCR; TCRdb's table is partial and in-frame only. The repertoire has over 150,000 clones, roughly four fifths of them found once; the top ten carry 1.3% to 1.5%. Looked up from germline, CDR1 is SEHNR and CDR2 is FQNEAQ (reference sequence). The CDR3 contains 13 residues. V was clipped by 2 bases and J by 5 bases, with 10 bases between them. The sample comes from a study of cytomegalovirus exposure and HLA in healthy donors. Study-level findings and limits: With DRB1 most and HLA-C fewest, TCR association rates differed between HLA loci in a later analysis. Exclusion applied to some V segments, including TRBV6-2 and TRBV6-3, as they were indistinguishable.

Sample: PBMCs. The origin of this receptor is a man aged 18 to 29 in good health and CMV-seronegative. The J gene is TRBJ2-7, the V gene TRBV7-9, with D tentatively TRBD2 (5 bases). The CDR3 DNA reads TGTGCCAGCAGCTTAAGGGCCGGGGACGAGCAGTACTTC. Translation: CASSLRAGDEQYF. Looking up the rest from reference TRBV7-9 and TRBJ2-7 gives the full variable domain: DTGVSQNPRHKITKRGQNVTFRCDPISEHNRLYWYRQTLGQGPEFLTYFQNEAQLEKSRLLSDRFSAERPKGSFSTLEIQRTEQGDSAMYLCASSLRAGDEQYFGPGTRLTVT.